This T cell receptor (beta chain) appears in the sequencing data of a study of blood T cells in healthy people across ages. Primed by a sample-barcoded 5' primer and a J-beta primer mix, a second PCR proceeded for 7 to 11 cycles. TCRdb re-called the 5' RACE reads with MiXCR, one entry per CDR3 protein. The sample yields about 940,000 distinct CDR3 sequences, about 48% seen once. CDR3 length: 11 amino acids. The germline V and J ends were trimmed by 7 bases and 2 bases, with 7 bases remaining between them. Germline-derived CDR1 and CDR2 are DFQATT and SNEGSKA (reference sequence). The TCR sequence derives from a man under 40 in good health. The chain carries TRBV20-1 and TRBJ2-3; D ambiguous. Material: blood. This CDR3 reads CSVRITDTQYF. The CDR3 DNA follows: TGCAGTGTTAGGATCACAGATACGCAGTATTTT.